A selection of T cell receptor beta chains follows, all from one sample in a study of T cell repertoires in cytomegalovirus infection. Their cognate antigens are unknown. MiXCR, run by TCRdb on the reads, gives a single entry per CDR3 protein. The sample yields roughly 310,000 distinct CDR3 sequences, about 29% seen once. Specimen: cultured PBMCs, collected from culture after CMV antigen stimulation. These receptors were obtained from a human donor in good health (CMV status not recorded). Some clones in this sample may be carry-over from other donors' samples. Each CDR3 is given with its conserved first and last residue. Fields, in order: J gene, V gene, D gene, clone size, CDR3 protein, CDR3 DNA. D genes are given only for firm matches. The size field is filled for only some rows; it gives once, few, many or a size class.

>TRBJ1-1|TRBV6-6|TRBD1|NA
CASSYTLGTGGITEAFF
TGTGCCAGCAGTTACACGCTAGGGACAGGGGGCATCACTGAAGCTTTCTTT
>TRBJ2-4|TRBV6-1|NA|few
CASSEQVAKNIQYF
TGTGCCAGCAGTGAACAGGTAGCCAAAAACATTCAGTACTTC
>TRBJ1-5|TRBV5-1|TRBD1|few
CASSQGAGSNQPQHF
TGCGCCAGCAGCCAGGGGGCTGGGAGCAATCAGCCCCAGCATTTT
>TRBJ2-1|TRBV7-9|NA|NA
CASSLAPLGDEQFF
TGTGCCAGCAGCTTAGCACCCCTAGGGGATGAGCAGTTCTTC
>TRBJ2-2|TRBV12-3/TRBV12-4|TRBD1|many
CASSSTGATGELFF
TGTGCCAGCAGCTCGACAGGGGCCACCGGGGAGCTGTTTTTT
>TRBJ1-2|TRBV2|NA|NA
CASRKGRTYGYTF
TGTGCCAGCAGGAAGGGGCGGACCTATGGCTACACCTTC
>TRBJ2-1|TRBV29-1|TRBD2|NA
CSVHPGAGGRYNEQFF
TGCAGCGTTCATCCGGGGGCGGGAGGGCGCTACAATGAGCAGTTCTTC
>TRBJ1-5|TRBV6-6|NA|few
CASSYRGLSNQPQHF
TGTGCCAGCAGTTACCGAGGACTTAGCAATCAGCCCCAGCATTTT
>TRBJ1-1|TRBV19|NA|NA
CASSLMGRDTEAFF
TGTGCCAGTAGTCTTATGGGGAGGGACACTGAAGCTTTCTTT
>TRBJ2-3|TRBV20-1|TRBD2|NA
CSATIRGGGVTDTQYF
TGCAGTGCCACAATACGGGGCGGGGGGGTCACAGATACGCAGTATTTT
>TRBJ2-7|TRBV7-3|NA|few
CASSQYPRDEQYF
TGTGCCAGCAGCCAATACCCCAGGGACGAGCAGTACTTC
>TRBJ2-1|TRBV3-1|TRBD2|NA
CASSPIRLAGDNEQFF
TGTGCCAGCAGCCCAATAAGACTAGCGGGAGATAATGAGCAGTTCTTC
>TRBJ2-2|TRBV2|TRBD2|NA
CASNTGLATGELFF
TGTGCCAGCAATACGGGACTAGCGACCGGGGAGCTGTTTTTT
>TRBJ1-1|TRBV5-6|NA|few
CASSLVDTEAFF
TGTGCCAGCAGCTTGGTTGACACTGAAGCTTTCTTT
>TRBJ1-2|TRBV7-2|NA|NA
CASTGLIYGYTF
TGTGCCAGTACAGGGTTAATCTATGGCTACACCTTC
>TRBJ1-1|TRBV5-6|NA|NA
CASSLGLKPEAFF
TGTGCCAGCAGCTTGGGTCTGAAGCCTGAAGCTTTCTTT
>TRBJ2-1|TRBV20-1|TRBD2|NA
CSAGAGTSTANEQFF
TGCAGTGCTGGGGCCGGGACTAGTACAGCTAATGAGCAGTTCTTC
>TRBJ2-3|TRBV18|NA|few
CASSLQAMRADTQYF
TGTGCCAGCTCACTGCAGGCCATGCGCGCAGATACGCAGTATTTT
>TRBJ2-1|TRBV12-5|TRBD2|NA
CASGLWDYPYNEQFF
TGTGCTAGTGGTTTGTGGGACTACCCTTACAATGAGCAGTTCTTC
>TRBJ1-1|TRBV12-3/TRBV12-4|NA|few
CASSTGGEAFF
TGTGCCAGCAGTACCGGGGGTGAAGCTTTCTTT
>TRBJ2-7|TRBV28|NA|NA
CASSGILGSIYEQYF
TGTGCCAGCAGTGGGATTCTAGGTTCCATCTACGAGCAGTACTTC
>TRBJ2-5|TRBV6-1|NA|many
CASSEGLLRGSWQETQYF
TGTGCCAGCAGTGAGGGTCTATTGCGCGGATCGTGGCAAGAGACCCAGTACTTC
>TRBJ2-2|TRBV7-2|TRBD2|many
CASTPGLVFTGELFF
TGTGCCAGCACCCCGGGACTAGTCTTCACCGGGGAGCTGTTTTTT
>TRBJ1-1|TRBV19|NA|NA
CASSLQGTEAFF
TGTGCCAGTAGTCTCCAGGGTACTGAAGCTTTCTTT
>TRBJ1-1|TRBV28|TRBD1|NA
CASSLSTPDRGLPNTEAFF
TGTGCCAGCAGTTTAAGCACCCCGGACAGGGGTCTTCCAAACACTGAAGCTTTCTTT
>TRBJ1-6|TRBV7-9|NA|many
CASSPQSYNSPLHF
TGTGCCAGCAGCCCCCAATCCTATAATTCACCCCTCCACTTT
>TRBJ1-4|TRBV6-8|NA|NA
CASSYSRGGSEKLFF
TGTGCCAGCAGTTACTCCAGAGGTGGGAGTGAAAAACTGTTTTTT
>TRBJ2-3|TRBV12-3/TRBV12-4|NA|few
CASRRQGGRDTQYF
TGTGCCAGCAGACGACAGGGAGGTAGGGATACGCAGTATTTT
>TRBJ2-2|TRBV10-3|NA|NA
CAISEQQGSNTGELFF
TGTGCCATCAGTGAGCAGCAGGGTAGCAACACCGGGGAGCTGTTTTTT
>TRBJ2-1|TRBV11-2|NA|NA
CASSGLRGRYNEQFF
TGTGCCAGCAGCGGCCTCAGGGGACGGTACAATGAGCAGTTCTTC
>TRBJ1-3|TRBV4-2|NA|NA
CASSQDDSSGNTIYF
TGTGCCAGCAGCCAAGATGACAGCTCTGGAAACACCATATATTTT
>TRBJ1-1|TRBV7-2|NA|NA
CASSLAMPEAFF
TGTGCCAGCAGCTTAGCCATGCCTGAAGCTTTCTTT
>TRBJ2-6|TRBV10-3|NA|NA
CAISESSSAGANVLTF
TGTGCCATCAGTGAGTCGAGTTCCGCTGGGGCCAACGTCCTGACTTTC
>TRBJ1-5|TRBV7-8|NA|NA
CASSLSKGINQPQHF
TGTGCCAGCAGCTTATCAAAAGGCATCAATCAGCCCCAGCATTTT
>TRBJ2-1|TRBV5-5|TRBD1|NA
CASSYGQGNYNEQFF
TGTGCCAGCAGCTATGGACAGGGGAACTACAATGAGCAGTTCTTC
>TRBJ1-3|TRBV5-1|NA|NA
CASTYDGNTIYF
TGCGCCAGCACCTATGATGGAAACACCATATATTTT
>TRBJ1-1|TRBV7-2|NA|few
CASSSGLQGTEAFF
TGTGCCAGCAGCTCCGGGCTACAGGGTACTGAAGCTTTCTTT
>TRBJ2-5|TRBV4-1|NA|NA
CASSQEGSQETQYF
TGCGCCAGCAGCCAAGAGGGTTCCCAAGAGACCCAGTACTTC
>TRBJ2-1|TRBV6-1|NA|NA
CASSYDYNEQFF
TGTGCCAGCAGTTACGACTACAATGAGCAGTTCTTC
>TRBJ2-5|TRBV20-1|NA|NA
CSARPSEGTQYF
TGCAGTGCTAGACCATCTGAGGGGACCCAGTACTTC
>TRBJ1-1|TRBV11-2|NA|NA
CASSLDPGGNTEAFF
TGTGCCAGCAGCTTAGATCCCGGGGGGAACACTGAAGCTTTCTTT
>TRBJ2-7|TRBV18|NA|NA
CASSLYPGSEQYF
TGTGCCAGCTCACTCTACCCAGGCTCCGAGCAGTACTTC
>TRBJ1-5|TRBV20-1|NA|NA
CSAGQQTQPQHF
TGCAGTGCTGGACAGCAAACACAGCCCCAGCATTTT
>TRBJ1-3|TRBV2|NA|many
CASTTGTSGNTIYF
TGTGCCAGCACTACAGGGACCTCTGGAAACACCATATATTTT
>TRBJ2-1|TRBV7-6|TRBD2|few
CASSSVAGGSYNEQFF
TGTGCCAGCAGCTCAGTAGCGGGGGGCTCCTACAATGAGCAGTTCTTC
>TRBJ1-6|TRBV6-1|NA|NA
CASSETNARSPLHF
TGTGCCAGCAGTGAAACCAATGCACGGTCACCCCTCCACTTT
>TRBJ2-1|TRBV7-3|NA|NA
CASSLGSNRVYNEQFF
TGTGCCAGCAGCTTAGGGTCGAACAGGGTTTACAATGAGCAGTTCTTC
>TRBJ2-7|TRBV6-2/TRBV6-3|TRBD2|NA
CASSYGLAGDIYEQYF
TGTGCCAGCAGTTACGGACTAGCGGGAGACATTTACGAGCAGTACTTC